Below, one TCR beta chain is given with its context. Antigen: not known. Synthesis of TCR beta cDNA relied on 5'RACE template switching carrying UMIs. TCRdb reprocessed the 5' RACE reads, with one entry per CDR3 protein and no DNA. The sample is made up of 3,000 to 3,500 distinct CDR3 sequences, and the top ten hold roughly 33% of it. The CDR3 runs 16 residues. The germline V gene encodes CDR1 MGHDK and CDR2 SYGVNS. The sample belongs to a study of T cells expressing NK-cell markers. Study-wide results and limits: In over 5 donors, dominant CD3+CD56+NKG2C+ clonotypes ranked among the top 10 CD8+ clonotypes.

J is TRBJ2-6 and V is TRBV25-1. The sample was blood T cells: a sorted CD56 or NKG2C T cell subset, CD4+ or CD8+ T cells, or bulk PBMC T cells (not recorded which). This TCR was recovered from a woman between 18 and 30 years old in good health. Here the CDR3 reads CASSESSSSGANVLTF.